These 4 T cell receptor beta chains were sequenced from one sample in a study of T cell responses to AZD1222 COVID-19 vaccine. The table came from immunoSEQ multiplex PCR; TCRdb's copy has only in-frame clones and leaves some out. The data show fewer than 150,000 clones, about 92% seen once. The sample consisted of peripheral blood, taken on day 0 of AZD1222 vaccination. These receptors were taken from an adult in good health.

The gene calls are TRBV27 and TRBJ1-6; D is uncertain. The CDR3 loop spans 13 amino acids. Trimming took off 6 bases at V and 9 bases at J, with 12 bases between the two ends. CDR1 is MNHEY and CDR2 is SMNVEV in the germline V gene (reference sequence). This chain's CDR3 is CASSWESRSPLHF. The CDR3 coding sequence is TGTGCCAGCAGCTGGGAAAGCCGTTCACCCCTCCACTTT.

The chain joins TRBV9 to TRBJ2-2; TRBD1 agrees at 9 bases. J lost 2 bases, V lost 0 bases, and 11 bases had no gene match. The CDR3 consists of 19 residues. CDR1 SGDLS and CDR2 YYNGEE come from the germline V gene. The CDR3 coding sequence is TGTGCCAGCAGCGTAGATCAGGGACAGGGCCCACTAAACACCGGGGAGCTGTTTTTT. Translated: CASSVDQGQGPLNTGELFF. Together with reference TRBV9 and TRBJ2-2, the CDR3 gives the full variable domain: DSGVTQTPKHLITATGQRVTLRCSPRSGDLSVYWYQQSLDQGLQFLIQYYNGEERAKGNILERFSAQQFPDLHSELNLSSLELGDSALYFCASSVDQGQGPLNTGELFFGEGSRLTVL.

The V and J genes are TRBV5-4 and TRBJ2-2; 7 nucleotides match TRBD2. The V segment lost 0 bases and the J segment 8 bases; nucleotides outside the gene matches: 10. The CDR3 runs 16 residues. Looked up from germline, CDR1 is SGHNT and CDR2 is YYREEE (reference sequence). CDR3 DNA: TGTGCCAGCAGCTTGGTGGGAGCGGGGCTTACGGGGGAGCTGTTTTTT. Its translation is CASSLVGAGLTGELFF.

The genes are TRBV5-1 and TRBJ1-2, with 7 bases matching TRBD1. This CDR3 is 16 amino acids long. The trim removed 2 bases at V and 8 bases at J, leaving 15 bases unmatched. The germline gives CDR1 SGHRS, CDR2 YFSETQ. DNA of the CDR3: TGCGCCAGCAGCTTCATCTCCGGGACAGCCTTCGAGGGCTACACCTTC. As protein: CASSFISGTAFEGYTF.